This T cell receptor (beta chain) was recorded in a study of T cell clones after liver transplantation. Sorting of unstimulated PBMCs yielded separate CD3+CD4+ and CD3+CD8+ fractions. In its sample, this clone was seen a few times. The CDR3 has 16 residues. CDR1 is SGHTA, CDR2 FQGNSA, per germline. V lost 2 bases to trimming and J lost 0 bases, with 11 bases between them. Profiling relied on immunoSEQ multiplex PCR, and the TCRdb table lists in-frame clones only, not all of them. This table has tens of thousands of clones, 84% appearing once. The chain joins TRBV7-2 to TRBJ2-1, with D tentatively TRBD2 (5 bases). The source material was CD4+ T cells from blood, sampled around 50 months after liver transplant. The sequence derives from a human patient who received a liver transplant. The graft donor may be the source of some T cells. In nucleotides, the CDR3 is TGTGCCAGCAGCTTATACCAAACTAGCTCCTACAATGAGCAGTTCTTC. Its translation is CASSLYQTSSYNEQFF.